This TCR beta chain was recovered during a study of OX40 agonist ivuxolimab in advanced cancers. Study details: Dose-escalation subjects each had hepatocellular carcinoma, melanoma, renal cell or head and neck cancer.

The method was immunoSEQ multiplex PCR; TCRdb's version includes in-frame clones alone and lacks a portion of them. This table has 25,000 to 35,000 clones, about three quarters appearing once. Germline V gives CDR1 MDHEN, CDR2 SYDVKM. Germline trimming cut 4 bases from V and 5 bases from J; bases unmatched to any gene: 6. The CDR3 sequence is 14 residues long. This receptor was identified in an adult with an advanced solid tumor such as melanoma, head and neck, liver or kidney cancer. Sequences were derived from CD4+ or CD8+ T cells sorted from blood, sampled in a trial of the OX40 agonist ivuxolimab. This chain joins TRBV28 and TRBJ2-5; 8 nucleotides line up with TRBD1. The DNA for the CDR3 is TGTGCCAGCAGTTCCTCAGGGGGCACCGAGACCCAGTACTTC. This encodes CASSSSGGTETQYF.